One and the same sample provided the 27 T cell receptor beta chains below, sequenced in a study of tumor-infiltrating lymphocytes in oesophageal squamous cell carcinoma. TCRdb itself ran the PCR reads through MiXCR, one entry per CDR3 protein. Among about 14,000 distinct CDR3 sequences, under 60% were seen once, and the ten largest hold 11% to 15%. Sequenced input: blood. The receptors shown here come from a male donor with esophageal squamous cell carcinoma.

This clonotype was counted at least ten times. The chain combines TRBV7-8 with TRBJ2-1, with D possibly being TRBD1 (5 bases). TRBJ2-7 explains the end of the DNA better; the J call may be wrong. Germline V lookup: CDR1 SGHVS, CDR2 FQNEAQ. The CDR3 has 14 residues. CDR3 residues: CASSLGPGNYEQYF. The CDR3 DNA reads as TGTGCCAGCAGCTTAGGGCCAGGGAACTACGAGCAGTACTTC.

This clonotype has at least ten counts. This sequence joins TRBV5-1 and TRBJ2-5; 8 nucleotides align to TRBD1. This CDR3 comprises 15 residues. CDR1 and CDR2 from the germline V gene are SGHRS and YFSETQ. Trimming cost V 0 bases and J 5 bases; bases outside gene matches: 6. CDR3 sequence: CASSLAAGGAETQYF. The CDR3 DNA reads TGCGCCAGCAGCTTGGCCGCAGGGGGCGCGGAGACCCAGTACTTC.

The CDR3 reads CASSLFPGTPIYNEQYF. In DNA form, the CDR3 reads TGTGCCAGCAGCTTATTCCCCGGGACCCCTATATACAATGAGCAGTACTTC. This chain uses TRBV7-3 with TRBJ2-1; D might be TRBD1 or TRBD2, each matching 5 bases. The end of the DNA is better explained by TRBJ2-7, so the J call may be wrong. Germline V CDR1 and CDR2: SGHTA, FQGTGA. The CDR3 contains 17 residues.

This clonotype has more than one count but fewer than ten. The chain joins TRBV18 to TRBJ1-3; D remains ambiguous. Trimming shortened V by 0 bases and J by 0 bases, and 12 bases separated the two germline ends. The CDR3 is 17 amino acids. Germline values: CDR1 KGHSH, CDR2 LQKENI. The CDR3, as DNA: TGTGCCAGCTCACCACCGGCGCGGCAAACCTCTGGAAACACCATATATTTT. Amino acid sequence: CASSPPARQTSGNTIYF.

J is TRBJ2-3 and V is TRBV11-1, with 13 bases identical to TRBD2. Germline V gene lookup returns CDR1 SGHAT and CDR2 FQDESV (reference sequence). The CDR3 has 17 residues. With 0 bases clipped from V and 3 bases from J, the junction kept 3 bases outside the gene matches. Here the CDR3 reads CASSLAGLAGATDTQYF. DNA for the CDR3: TGTGCCAGCAGCTTAGCTGGACTAGCGGGAGCGACAGATACGCAGTATTTT.

V usage is TRBV7-4 and J usage is TRBJ2-3; TRBD2 is a possible D gene (6 bases). With 3 bases removed from V and 0 bases from J, the gap between germline ends came to 10 bases. Germline-derived CDR1 and CDR2 are SGHVT and SQSDAQ. This CDR3 contains 15 residues. In nucleotides, the CDR3 is TGTGCCAGCAGCTTTTTTGCGGGAAGCACAGATACGCAGTATTTT. Amino acids: CASSFFAGSTDTQYF.

By share, this clonotype ranks as medium-sized. V gene TRBV24-1 combines with J gene TRBJ2-3; a weak D match, TRBD2 (5 bases). Germline V lookup: CDR1 KGHDR, CDR2 SFDVKD. The CDR3 loop spans 15 amino acids. Trimming stripped 4 bases from V and 3 bases from J, with 13 bases between. CDR3 bases: TGTGCCACCAGTGAACCGACCGGGGAGACAGATACGCAGTATTTT. Translating it yields CATSEPTGETDTQYF.

This clonotype qualifies as medium-sized. This chain links TRBV7-2 with TRBJ1-4, with D unresolved. V lost 2 bases to trimming and J lost 2 bases, with 12 bases between them. Germline CDR1 is SGHTA and CDR2 is FQGNSA. The CDR3 is made up of 16 amino acids. The CDR3 bases are TGTGCCAGCAGCTTAAGATTGGTGGGGACTAATGAAAAACTGTTTTTT. Protein sequence: CASSLRLVGTNEKLFF. The full variable domain, rest sourced from reference TRBV7-2 and TRBJ1-4, is GAGVSQSPSNKVTEKGKDVELRCDPISGHTALYWYRQSLGQGLEFLIYFQGNSAPDKSGLPSDRFSAERTGGSVSTLTIQRTQQEDSAVYLCASSLRLVGTNEKLFFGSGTQLSVL.

This chain links TRBV6-1 with TRBJ2-4; 9 bases match TRBD2. The DNA end is a closer match to TRBJ2-7, so the J assignment may be wrong. Germline CDR1 MNHNS, CDR2 SASEGT. This CDR3 has 15 amino acids. CDR3 sequence reads: CASSDSGGFAYEQYF. CDR3 nucleotides: TGTGCCAGCAGTGACAGCGGGGGGTTCGCCTACGAGCAGTACTTC.

This clonotype was recorded a few times. The germline gene is not matched at one end of the junction; a read error may be the cause. This chain uses TRBV7-7 with TRBJ2-5, with 10 nucleotides matching TRBD2. The CDR3 runs 16 residues. Germline V gene lookup returns CDR1 SSHAT and CDR2 FNYEAQ (reference sequence). CDR3 protein: CASSLAPAGGQETQYF. The CDR3 coding sequence is TGTGCTAGCAGCTTAGCGCCAGCGGGGGGGCAAGAGACCCAGTACTTC.

Turning to this clonotype: This could be a read error, since a much larger clone is one nucleotide away. Because it lacks the conserved phenylalanine or tryptophan at the end, this CDR3 is likely a read error. This rearrangement joins TRBV6-2 or TRBV6-3 to TRBJ2-7; 10 nucleotides match TRBD2. The length of the CDR3 is 11 residues. Germline assignment: CDR1 MNHEY and CDR2 SVGEGT. The CDR3 DNA reads TGCTCTAGCGGGAGACGCCTCGAGCAGTACCTC. Its translation: CSSGRRLEQYL.

The rearrangement joins TRBV30 to TRBJ2-5; the match to TRBD1 covers 8 bases. The V gene end was trimmed by 2 bases and the J gene end by 1 base; junction bases not matched to a gene: 3. The CDR3 totals 14 residues. Germline V gene data show CDR1 as GTSNPN and CDR2 as SVGIG (reference sequence). The chain's CDR3 is CAWSIGQGQETQYF. The CDR3, as DNA: TGTGCCTGGAGTATTGGACAGGGCCAAGAGACCCAGTACTTC.

The rearrangement uses TRBV5-7 and TRBJ2-5; 13 bases are a match to TRBD2. TRBV5-7 has ORF status, its function being uncertain. The V segment lost 4 bases and the J segment 5 bases; nucleotides outside the gene matches: 8. This CDR3 comprises 16 residues. The CDR3: CASSQRTSGSVETQYF. In nucleotides, the CDR3 is TGTGCCAGCAGCCAACGGACTAGCGGGAGTGTGGAGACCCAGTACTTC.

Here the CDR3 DNA reads TGTGCCAGCAGCTCAACCACAGGAGGTGATGCCACATACGAGCAGTACTTC. Translation: CASSSTTGGDATYEQYF. V is TRBV7-8 and J is TRBJ2-5, with D perhaps assigned TRBD1 or TRBD2 (5 bases each). The J call is in doubt because the DNA end fits TRBJ2-7 better. The CDR3 extends over 17 amino acids. CDR1 and CDR2 (germline): SGHVS, FQNEAQ.

The chain joins TRBV19 to TRBJ1-5, with D hard to call. Germline CDR1 reads LNHDA; CDR2 reads SQIVND (reference sequence). V dropped 8 bases and J dropped 0 bases, with 5 bases sitting between them. The CDR3 has 12 residues. CDR3 residues: CASCTSNQPQHF. The CDR3 nucleotides are TGTGCCAGTTGCACTAGCAATCAGCCCCAGCATTTT.

Ten or more counts support this clonotype. The chain couples TRBV7-8 to TRBJ2-5; D remains unclear. Germline assignment: CDR1 SGHVS and CDR2 FQNEAQ. V was clipped by 3 bases and J by 4 bases, with 3 bases between them. The CDR3 is 11 residues long. As DNA, the CDR3 is TGTGCCAGCAGCTTTACAGAGACCCAGTACTTC. This codes for CASSFTETQYF.

This clonotype was detected a few times. This clone may be a read error of a much larger clone one base away. The chain is built from TRBV18 and TRBJ2-5, with a tentative D call TRBD1 (6 bases). Looked up from germline, CDR1 is KGHSH and CDR2 is LQKENI. This CDR3 region has 12 residues. With 6 bases removed from V and 11 bases from J, the gap between germline ends came to 16 bases. The CDR3 reads CASSPEAGEQYF. CDR3 nucleotide sequence: TGTGCCAGCTCCCCCGAAGCAGGGGAGCAGTACTTC.

The rearrangement links TRBV18 to TRBJ1-3; 9 nucleotides match TRBD1. The junction had 7 bases not matched to a gene; V was cut back by 1 base and J by 0 bases. The CDR3 is made up of 18 amino acids. Germline V gene lookup returns CDR1 KGHSH and CDR2 LQKENI. Written as DNA, the CDR3 is TGTGCCAGCTCACCACTTTTCGGACAGGGGAGCTCTGGAAACACCATATATTTT. This encodes CASSPLFGQGSSGNTIYF.

This clonotype was recorded many times. The rearrangement joins TRBV6-1 to TRBJ2-1; possible D gene TRBD2, 6 bases. V lost 2 bases, J lost 10 bases, and 27 bases lay in between. The CDR3 is 18 residues long. Germline V gene sequence: CDR1 MNHNS, CDR2 SASEGT. The CDR3 region has the DNA TGTGCCAGCAGTGAATTAGGATCGCGGGGCACCCGAACCTACGAGCAGTTCTTC. Protein product: CASSELGSRGTRTYEQFF.

This clonotype showed up just a few times. The chain uses TRBV5-1 and TRBJ2-1; TRBD1 aligns across 8 bases. The CDR3 totals 14 residues. V was clipped by 4 bases and J by 8 bases; unmatched bases: 8. Germline values: CDR1 SGHRS, CDR2 YFSETQ. CDR3 nucleotides: TGCGCCAGCAGCGTGACAGGGGCTGGGCATGAGCAGTTCTTC. Residues: CASSVTGAGHEQFF.

The chain links TRBV7-2 to TRBJ2-5; perhaps TRBD1 as D (5 bases). Matching the DNA end better, TRBJ1-1 makes the J call doubtful. The V gene's germline CDR1 is SGHTA and CDR2 FQGNSA. The CDR3 spans 13 residues. The CDR3 DNA reads as TGTGCCAGCAGCTTACGGGGACGTTATGAAGCTTTCTTT. Its translation: CASSLRGRYEAFF.

At least ten counts were recorded for this clonotype. This may be a read error, as it is one base from a much larger clone. CDR3 amino acids: CASSYSGLAGDFEQFF. As DNA, the CDR3 is TGTGCCAGCAGTTACTCGGGGCTAGCGGGAGATTTCGAGCAGTTCTTC. This chain connects TRBV6-6 to TRBJ2-7, with 10 bases matching TRBD2. The end of the DNA is better explained by TRBJ2-1, so the J call may be wrong. Germline CDR1 and CDR2: MNHNY and SVGAGI (reference sequence). The CDR3 has 16 residues.

Concerning this clonotype: Since the CDR3 does not end with the conserved phenylalanine or tryptophan, this likely comes from a read error. The DNA is left out, because the CDR3 cannot be placed on it with certainty; the CDR3 is given as TCRdb lists it. This chain links TRBV7-3 with TRBJ2-3; the table calls TRBD2, which could not be checked here. Looked up from germline, CDR1 is SGHTA and CDR2 is FQGTGA. Termini included, the CDR3 measures 15 amino acids. The CDR3 spells CASSLIGGKADTQCS.

This chain uses TRBV6-1 with TRBJ2-3, with D possibly matching TRBD1 (5 bases). The J call could be wrong; TRBJ2-7 is a better fit for the DNA end. CDR1 is MNHNS and CDR2 is SASEGT in the germline V gene. This CDR3 is built from 14 residues. The CDR3 loop reads CASSQGLLGYEQYF. CDR3 nucleotide sequence: TGTGCCAGCAGTCAGGGCCTTCTGGGATACGAGCAGTACTTC.

In this sample, this clonotype turned up a few times. V is TRBV7-3 and J is TRBJ1-5, with D perhaps matching TRBD1 (5 bases). V was shortened by 5 bases and J by 5 bases, with 16 bases between the two germline ends. Per the germline V gene, CDR1 is SGHTA and CDR2 is FQGTGA. The CDR3 contains 15 residues. CDR3 protein: CASSPRHRRYQPQHF. The CDR3 region has the DNA TGTGCCAGCAGCCCCCGACACAGGAGATATCAGCCCCAGCATTTT.

This clonotype was seen just once. The chain uses TRBV6-1 and TRBJ2-3, with 9 nucleotides matching TRBD1. Trimming cost V 6 bases and J 2 bases; bases outside gene matches: 6. The germline V gene has CDR1 MNHNS and CDR2 SASEGT. The CDR3 spans 15 residues. Written as DNA, the CDR3 is TGTGCCAGCAGCGGGGGACAGGGAGTCACAGATACGCAGTATTTT. Its translation: CASSGGQGVTDTQYF.

This clonotype was found a few times. The V gene is TRBV3-1, the J gene TRBJ2-4; no clear D. TRBJ2-1 explains the end of the DNA better; the J call may be wrong. The CDR3 contains 12 residues. CDR1 is LGHDT, CDR2 YNNKEL, per germline (reference sequence). The CDR3 spells CASSQAVAEQFF. As DNA, the CDR3 is TGTGCCAGCAGCCAGGCGGTGGCTGAGCAGTTCTTC.